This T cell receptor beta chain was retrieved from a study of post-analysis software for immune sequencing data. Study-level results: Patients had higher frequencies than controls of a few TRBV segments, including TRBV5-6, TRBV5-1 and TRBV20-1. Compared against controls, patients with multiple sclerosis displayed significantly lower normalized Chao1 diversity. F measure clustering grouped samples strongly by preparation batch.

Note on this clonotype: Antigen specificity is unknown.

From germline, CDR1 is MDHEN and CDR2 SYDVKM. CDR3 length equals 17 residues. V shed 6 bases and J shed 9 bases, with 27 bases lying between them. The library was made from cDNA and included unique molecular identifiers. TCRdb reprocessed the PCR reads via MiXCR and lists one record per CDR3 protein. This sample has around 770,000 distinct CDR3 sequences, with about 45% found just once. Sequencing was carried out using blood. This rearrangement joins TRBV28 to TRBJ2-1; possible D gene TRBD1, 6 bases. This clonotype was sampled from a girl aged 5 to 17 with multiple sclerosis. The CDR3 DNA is TGTGCCAGCAGACTAAGGGACATACGACGCGGCGGTGTTGAGCAGTTCTTC. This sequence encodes CASRLRDIRRGGVEQFF.